One and the same sample provided the 6 T cell receptor beta chains below, sequenced in a study of blood T cell repertoires in COVID-19. The protocol was immunoSEQ multiplex PCR, while the TCRdb copy is restricted to in-frame clones and leaves out a portion. The table lists about 150,000 clones, 65% to 90% of them singletons, with roughly 3.4% in the top ten. Material for sequencing was peripheral blood. The receptors here all came from a man aged 70-80 years with acute or convalescent COVID-19.

In the case of this clone: At one boundary the junction diverges from the germline segment, which might be a read error. The chain is built from TRBV28 and TRBJ2-1, with 7 bases identical to TRBD2. This CDR3 comprises 11 residues. Germline V lookup: CDR1 MDHEN, CDR2 SYDVKM. The CDR3 spells CGAGGYNEQFF. CDR3 nucleotides: TGCGGGGCCGGGGGGTACAATGAGCAGTTCTTC.

The chain recombines TRBV6-4 with TRBJ1-5; D is possibly TRBD1 (5 bases). Looked up from germline, CDR1 is MRHNA and CDR2 is SNTAGT. The CDR3 runs to 15 residues. Trimming removed 5 bases from V and 7 bases from J, with 18 bases in between. CDR3 in amino acids: CASSPRRQGGQPQHF. The CDR3, as DNA: TGTGCCAGCAGTCCTAGGCGGCAGGGAGGCCAGCCCCAGCATTTT.

For the CDR3, the DNA is TGTGCCAGCAGCCTACTGGGACAGGGGAATTCACCCCTCCACTTT. It yields the protein CASSLLGQGNSPLHF. V is TRBV2 and J is TRBJ1-6; 10 nucleotides align to TRBD1. This CDR3 has 15 amino acids. In germline, CDR1 is SNHLY, CDR2 FYNNEI. Trimming removed 6 bases from V and 7 bases from J; junction bases left unmatched: 6.

V gene TRBV6-5 combines with J gene TRBJ2-7; 12 bases agree with TRBD2. V trimming: 6 bases; J trimming: 6 bases; junction bases outside the gene matches: 6. The CDR3 consists of 14 residues. CDR1 and CDR2 (germline): MNHEY, SVGAGI. The CDR3 spells CASRTSGRIREQYF. In nucleotides, the CDR3 is TGTGCCAGCAGGACTAGCGGGAGAATACGCGAGCAGTACTTC.

The chain recombines TRBV3-1 (or the pseudogene TRBV3-2) with TRBJ1-4; unclear D gene. The germline V gene has CDR1 LGHDT and CDR2 YNNKEL (reference sequence). With 1 base removed from V and 4 bases from J, the gap between germline ends came to 13 bases. The CDR3 runs to 16 residues. The DNA of the CDR3 is TGTGCCAGCAGCCAAGCCCCGCTCGGGGATAATGAAAAACTGTTTTTT. Protein product: CASSQAPLGDNEKLFF.

This chain connects TRBV5-1 to TRBJ2-3; 10 bases are a match to TRBD2. Germline-derived CDR1 and CDR2 are SGHRS and YFSETQ. With V trimmed by 0 bases and J by 4 bases, 5 bases remained unmatched. The CDR3 consists of 16 residues. CDR3 in amino acids: CASSLVVAGGPDTQYF. The DNA for the CDR3 is TGCGCCAGCAGCTTGGTGGTAGCGGGAGGCCCAGATACGCAGTATTTT.